One T cell receptor (beta chain) is described in this entry. Its matching antigen is unknown. These data belong to a study of T cells in Graves' hyperthyroidism and ophthalmopathy. The overall study: Peripheral blood draws took place at initial diagnosis, ahead of any treatment. Study-level points and caveats: Ophthalmopathy was predicted by the model a median of approximately 6 months ahead of onset.

Amplified regions were TCR beta CDR3 sequences from RNA transcripts. Carried out on the TCR CDR3, a first-round RT-PCR used the HTBI primer set. From the multiplex PCR reads, TCRdb called clonotypes with MiXCR, one entry per CDR3 protein. The repertoire holds over 450,000 distinct CDR3 sequences, with roughly 15% as singletons. The CDR3 is 16 amino acids. CDR1 and CDR2 (germline): SGHTA, FQGNSA. V lost 2 bases, J lost 4 bases, and 14 bases lay in between. Sample: blood. The chain carries TRBV7-2 and TRBJ1-4; D may be TRBD1 (5 bases). This sequence was found in a woman between 18 and 29 years old with Graves' ophthalmopathy. The CDR3 nucleotides read TGTGCCAGCAGCTTACGAGGGGCGAGTCTTAATGAAAAACTGTTTTTT. Translation: CASSLRGASLNEKLFF. Combining the CDR3 with reference TRBV7-2 and TRBJ1-4 gives the whole variable domain GAGVSQSPSNKVTEKGKDVELRCDPISGHTALYWYRQSLGQGLEFLIYFQGNSAPDKSGLPSDRFSAERTGGSVSTLTIQRTQQEDSAVYLCASSLRGASLNEKLFFGSGTQLSVL.